One sample yielded the 22 T cell receptor beta chains listed below, sequenced in a study of memory CD4+ T cells and cytomegalovirus serostatus. Sequencing used immunoSEQ multiplex PCR; TCRdb keeps in-frame clones, though not all of them. This table holds some 40,000 clones, 79% found once. Single viable CD3+CD4+CD8-CD45RO+ cells were sorted as the memory CD4+ T cells. Material: memory CD4+ T cells from blood. These receptor sequences come from an adult in good health and CMV-seropositive.

V gene TRBV7-6 combines with J gene TRBJ2-7; 8 bases match TRBD1. The CDR3 spans 14 residues. The junction had 9 bases not matched to a gene; V was cut back by 4 bases and J by 7 bases. From germline, CDR1 is SGHVS and CDR2 FNYEAQ. In DNA form, the CDR3 reads TGTGCCAGCAGCTCAGGACAGGGTTTGGGTGAGCAGTACTTC. It is translated as CASSSGQGLGEQYF. The full variable domain, with the rest looked up from reference TRBV7-6 and TRBJ2-7, is GAGVSQSPRYKVTKRGQDVALRCDPISGHVSLYWYRQALGQGPEFLTYFNYEAQQDKSGLPNDRFSAERPEGSISTLTIQRTEQRDSAMYRCASSSGQGLGEQYFGPGTRLTVT.

The chain uses TRBV18 and TRBJ1-5; no clear D. V was cut by 2 bases and J by 2 bases, with 13 bases left in between. This CDR3 region has 16 residues. In germline, CDR1 is KGHSH, CDR2 LQKENI. The CDR3 here is CASSPEAALGNQPQHF. The CDR3 nucleotides read TGTGCCAGCTCACCAGAGGCCGCCTTGGGCAATCAGCCCCAGCATTTT. Full variable domain (outside the CDR3, taken from reference TRBV18 and TRBJ1-5): NAGVMQNPRHLVRRRGQEARLRCSPMKGHSHVYWYRQLPEEGLKFMVYLQKENIIDESGMPKERFSAEFPKEGPSILRIQQVVRGDSAAYFCASSPEAALGNQPQHFGDGTRLSIL.

The V and J genes are TRBV19 and TRBJ2-1, with D possibly TRBD2 on 5 matching bases. The CDR3 totals 15 residues. The germline gives CDR1 LNHDA, CDR2 SQIVND (reference sequence). V lost 1 base and J lost 10, with 17 bases in between. The CDR3 DNA follows: TGTGCCAGTAGTATAGGGAGACTGGGAGATTCAGAGCAGTTCTTC. It translates to CASSIGRLGDSEQFF.

This rearrangement joins TRBV6-5 to TRBJ1-1, with TRBD1 matching over 10 bases. CDR3 length: 16 amino acids. CDR1 is MNHEY, CDR2 SVGAGI, per germline. With V trimmed by 4 bases and J by 3 bases, 8 bases remained unmatched. For the CDR3, the DNA is TGTGCCAGCAGTTCCTACTGGACAGGGGGGGACACTGAAGCTTTCTTT. This translates into CASSSYWTGGDTEAFF.

This chain joins TRBV19 and TRBJ1-1, with D possibly matching TRBD1 (5 bases). The CDR3 sequence is 16 residues long. Germline V gene sequence: CDR1 LNHDA, CDR2 SQIVND (reference sequence). The germline V and J ends were trimmed by 6 bases and 7 bases, with 24 bases remaining between them. The DNA of the CDR3 is TGTGCCAGTAGATCCGTGGGGGAGGGAAACGCATTTGAAGCTTTCTTT. Translation: CASRSVGEGNAFEAFF.

The rearrangement uses TRBV5-6 and TRBJ1-3; D is unclear. Germline CDR1 SGHDT, CDR2 YYEEEE. The CDR3 is 14 amino acids. The V gene lost 1 base and the J gene lost 9 bases, with 14 bases spanning the gap. The CDR3 DNA follows: TGTGCCAGCAGCTTGTTTGTAGGCGGAGGCACCATATATTTT. Translated, it gives CASSLFVGGGTIYF.

The rearrangement joins TRBV5-1 to TRBJ1-5; no firm D call. Trimming left V 4 bases short and J 1 base short, with 12 bases between. Germline CDR1 and CDR2: SGHRS and YFSETQ. The CDR3 spans 15 residues. The CDR3 DNA reads TGCGCCAGCAGCCCGTCCCCGTTCAGCAATCAGCCCCAGCATTTT. This codes for CASSPSPFSNQPQHF.

The chain is built from TRBV9 and TRBJ1-3; perhaps TRBD1 as D (6 bases). Trimming shortened V by 0 bases and J by 9 bases, and 16 bases separated the two germline ends. Per germline, CDR1 SGDLS and CDR2 YYNGEE. The CDR3 covers 15 residues. The CDR3 nucleotides are TGTGCCAGCAGCGTAGCGGCAGGGGAGTACGGCACCATATATTTT. It specifies CASSVAAGEYGTIYF.

The V gene is TRBV7-3, the J gene TRBJ1-3, with D unresolved. CDR1 is SGHTA, CDR2 FQGTGA, per germline. This CDR3 comprises 13 residues. Trimming stripped 3 bases from V and 2 bases from J, with 5 bases between. For the CDR3, the DNA is TGTGCCAGCAGCTTGGCACCTGGAAACACCATATATTTT. Encoded protein: CASSLAPGNTIYF.

The V call is TRBV7-2, the J call TRBJ1-6, with 9 bases fitting TRBD1. The ends lost 8 bases at V and 8 bases at J; junction bases unmatched: 4. Germline CDR1 and CDR2: SGHTA and FQGNSA. This CDR3 is built from 13 residues. The chain's CDR3 is CASGTGNDSPLHF. The DNA for the CDR3 is TGTGCCAGCGGGACAGGGAATGATTCACCCCTCCACTTT.

The chain combines TRBV4-2 with TRBJ1-5; no definite D call. This CDR3 has 15 amino acids. V dropped 4 bases and J dropped 4 bases, with 14 bases sitting between them. Germline values: CDR1 LGHNA, CDR2 YNFKEQ. In nucleotides, the CDR3 is TGTGCCAGCAGCCCCCACAGCTTTACGAATCAGCCCCAGCATTTT. It is translated as CASSPHSFTNQPQHF.

The rearrangement uses TRBV4-3 and TRBJ2-1; 8 nucleotides agree with TRBD1. This CDR3 contains 15 residues. Looked up from germline, CDR1 is LGHNA and CDR2 is YSLEER. Germline trimming cut 4 bases from V and 3 bases from J; bases unmatched to any gene: 5. In DNA, the CDR3 is TGCGCCAGCAGCCGAGACAGGGGCCTCTACAATGAGCAGTTCTTC. This sequence encodes CASSRDRGLYNEQFF.

The V gene is TRBV11-1, the J gene TRBJ1-2, with no clear D. Trimming removed 1 base from V and 2 bases from J, with 8 bases in between. The V gene's germline CDR1 is SGHAT and CDR2 FQDESV (reference sequence). The length of the CDR3 is 14 residues. CDR3 loop: CASSLGPGNYGYTF. The CDR3 nucleotides are TGTGCCAGCAGCTTAGGACCCGGGAACTATGGCTACACCTTC. Supplemented by reference TRBV11-1 and TRBJ1-2, the full variable domain reads EAEVAQSPRYKITEKSQAVAFWCDPISGHATLYWYRQILGQGPELLVQFQDESVVDDSQLPKDRFSAERLKGVDSTLKIQPAELGDSAMYLCASSLGPGNYGYTFGSGTRLTVV.

J is TRBJ2-1 and V is TRBV28, with D unclear. Germline CDR1 MDHEN, CDR2 SYDVKM. V was trimmed by 4 bases and J by 8 bases, leaving 18 bases between them. The CDR3 is 15 residues long. The CDR3 here is CASSSYGKLPDEQFF. DNA of the CDR3: TGTGCCAGCAGTTCATACGGTAAACTCCCTGATGAGCAGTTCTTC.

The rearrangement uses TRBV15 and TRBJ1-2; 7 bases align to TRBD1. Losses at the gene ends were 0 bases for V and 14 bases for J; bases not matched to a gene: 21. The CDR3 is made up of 17 amino acids. The germline V gene encodes CDR1 LNHNV and CDR2 YYDKDF (reference sequence). The CDR3 loop reads CATSRDLGGQEPLLRTF. The DNA for the CDR3 is TGTGCCACCAGCAGAGATCTAGGAGGACAGGAACCCCTACTGCGGACCTTC.

The chain links TRBV7-9 to TRBJ2-3; 10 bases match TRBD1. The CDR3 length is 15 residues. Per the germline V gene, CDR1 is SEHNR and CDR2 is FQNEAQ (reference sequence). The junction had 7 bases not matched to a gene; V was cut back by 5 bases and J by 5 bases. The CDR3 is CASSAWTGGEDTQYF. The CDR3 DNA sequence: TGTGCCAGCAGCGCTTGGACAGGGGGTGAAGATACGCAGTATTTT. Complete variable domain (other parts from reference TRBV7-9 and TRBJ2-3): DTGVSQNPRHKITKRGQNVTFRCDPISEHNRLYWYRQTLGQGPEFLTYFQNEAQLEKSRLLSDRFSAERPKGSFSTLEIQRTEQGDSAMYLCASSAWTGGEDTQYFGPGTRLTVL.

The V gene is TRBV6-1, the J gene TRBJ1-5; 8 nucleotides align to TRBD1. V lost 7 bases and J lost 5; bases outside the gene matches: 4. Germline CDR1 MNHNS, CDR2 SASEGT. The CDR3 is made up of 13 amino acids. The CDR3 protein is CASNDRGDQPQHF. The DNA of the CDR3 is TGTGCCAGCAACGACAGGGGCGATCAGCCCCAGCATTTT.

The chain couples TRBV7-2 to TRBJ2-3; 14 positions match TRBD2. Per the germline V gene, CDR1 is SGHTA and CDR2 is FQGNSA. V lost 2 bases and J lost 1; bases outside the gene matches: 2. The CDR3 contains 17 residues. The CDR3 protein is CASSLWGLAGGTDTQYF. CDR3 DNA sequence: TGTGCCAGCAGCTTATGGGGACTAGCGGGGGGCACAGATACGCAGTATTTT.

The chain is built from TRBV7-8 and TRBJ2-2; possible D gene TRBD2, 7 bases. Trimming cost V 2 bases and J 7 bases, with 14 bases left between them. CDR1 is SGHVS, CDR2 FQNEAQ, per germline. The CDR3 contains 15 residues. Here the CDR3 DNA reads TGTGCCAGCAGCTTACGAGGGGGGGCCGTCGGGGAGCTGTTTTTT. It specifies CASSLRGGAVGELFF.

This clone has a single count. V is TRBV7-2 and J is TRBJ2-1; 7 positions agree with TRBD2. Germline trimming cut 2 bases from V and 4 bases from J; bases unmatched to any gene: 5. The germline V gene has CDR1 SGHTA and CDR2 FQGNSA. This CDR3 contains 15 residues. The CDR3 nucleotides are TGTGCCAGCAGCTTATTGGGGGGGGAATACAATGAGCAGTTCTTC. Amino acid sequence: CASSLLGGEYNEQFF.

The genes are TRBV7-9 and TRBJ2-7; no clear D gene. The CDR3 runs 15 residues. The V end was cut by 1 base, the J end by 2 bases, with 12 bases between. Germline V CDR1 and CDR2: SEHNR, FQNEAQ (reference sequence). CDR3 region: CASSLGGSGTYEQYF. The CDR3 DNA follows: TGTGCCAGCAGCTTAGGCGGCAGTGGTACCTACGAGCAGTACTTC.

In its sample, this clone is medium-sized (0.01 to 0.1%). The chain employs TRBV9 and TRBJ1-3; 7 bases line up with TRBD1. From germline, CDR1 is SGDLS and CDR2 YYNGEE. The CDR3 consists of 16 residues. V was clipped by 3 bases and J by 0 bases; unmatched bases: 6. The CDR3, as DNA: TGTGCCAGCAGCGCGTTGGGACAGCTCTCTGGAAACACCATATATTTT. Protein sequence: CASSALGQLSGNTIYF.